In this sample, the clone carrying this T cell receptor (beta chain) turned up a few times. Each CDR3 protein is one row after TCRdb ran MiXCR on the RT-PCR reads. The sample shows hundreds of thousands of distinct CDR3 sequences, more than 13% of them seen only once. The CDR3 consists of 17 residues. The V and J ends lost 2 bases and 1 base, in that order; junction bases with no gene match: 2. Germline V lookup: CDR1 DFQATT, CDR2 SNEGSKA (reference sequence). The V gene is TRBV20-1, the J gene TRBJ2-1; TRBD2 agrees at 16 bases. The source of this sequence is a female donor in good health, serving as a healthy control. What was sequenced was memory CD4+ T cells from blood. CDR3 sequence reads: CSARPGLAGGSYNEQFF. CDR3 nucleotides: TGCAGTGCTAGACCGGGACTAGCGGGAGGGTCCTACAATGAGCAGTTCTTC.